This record covers a single T cell receptor (beta chain). Its antigen is not known. This sample is part of a study of OX40 agonist ivuxolimab in advanced cancers. Study-wide background: Patients received ivuxolimab, an agonistic anti-OX40 (CD134) antibody. Patients with hepatocellular carcinoma, melanoma, renal cell or head and neck cancer made up the dose-escalation patients. Study-wide results and caveats: Clonal expansion by week 6 occurred in CD4+ and CD8+ blood T cells (at 0.1 to 3.0 mg/kg). In CD8+ T cells, expanded clones were on average more numerous than in CD4+.

Germline V gene lookup returns CDR1 MDHEN and CDR2 SYDVKM. With 8 bases clipped from V and 10 bases from J, the junction kept 11 bases outside the gene matches. The CDR3 runs 13 residues. Clones were sequenced by immunoSEQ multiplex PCR, and TCRdb holds only the in-frame ones, with some missing. Of tens of thousands of clones listed, about 95% were seen once; the top ten hold 11%. The chain uses TRBV28 and TRBJ1-2, with 9 bases fitting TRBD1. The sequencing here drew on CD4+ or CD8+ T cells sorted from blood, taken in a trial of the OX40 agonist ivuxolimab. The TCR originated in an adult with an advanced solid tumor such as melanoma, head and neck, liver or kidney cancer. For the CDR3, the DNA is TGTGCCAGCCTGCCCCCGGGACAGGGTGCCTACACCTTC. Translating it yields CASLPPGQGAYTF.